The clone carrying this T cell receptor (beta chain) was seen only a few times. Its antigen is unidentified. Germline and genes here are mouse. The read falls 1 residue short of the CDR3 end, and the missing part is taken from the germline J gene. V lost 6 bases, J lost 0 bases, and 7 bases stayed unmatched. The V gene's germline CDR1 is LGHDT and CDR2 YNNKQL (reference sequence). This CDR3 is built from 16 residues. This record comes from a study of tissue T cells after allogeneic stem cell transplantation. The study, taken as a whole, reports: Only a limited share of tissue TCRs appeared in blood or spleen. Across patients, clones rarely overlapped, yet motif clusters were shared tissue-specifically. Anatomically similar tissues had similar TCR repertoires within each patient.

The time point is: mouse harvest day 7 after allogeneic transplant. Tail vein injection delivered 10^7 T-cell-depleted bone marrow cells and 10^6 splenic CD5+ T cells. TCRdb's copy holds only in-frame clones and misses some; the assay was immunoSEQ multiplex PCR. The data hold around 10,000 clones, with approximately 50% observed a single time. J is TRBJ1-3 and V is TRBV4, with 8 nucleotides matching TRBD1. The TCR sequence derives from a female BALB/c mouse given C57BL/6 T cells with graft-versus-host disease after an allogeneic hematopoietic cell transplant. Sequenced: gut tissue. Here the CDR3 reads CASRTGTGVSGNTLYF. The sequenced CDR3 bases are TGTGCCAGCAGGACCGGGACAGGTGTTTCTGGAAATACGCTCTAT.